The T cell receptor beta chain under discussion was sequenced for a study of identical twins. Study-wide results and limits: In zero-insertion analyses, partial confounding could arise from invariant MAIT and iNKT cells. Models underpredicted monozygotic twin sharing of out-of-frame TCR alpha.

TCRdb passed the 5' RACE reads through MiXCR, listing each CDR3 protein once. This sample has 600,000 to 700,000 distinct CDR3 sequences, with roughly 20% found just once. Trimming left V 6 bases short and J 3 bases short, with 10 bases between. In germline, CDR1 is MDHEN, CDR2 SYDVKM. The CDR3 has 13 amino acids. In its sample, this clonotype was seen a few times. Its antigen is not identified. The same sample was also studied in work on T cells expressing NK-cell markers.

The clonotype comes from a woman between 18 and 30 years old in good health. The genes are TRBV28 and TRBJ2-3; a weak D match, TRBD2 (5 bases). Sequencing used PBMCs. In nucleotides, the CDR3 is TGTGCCAGCAGAGAGGGAGCGACAGATACGCAGTATTTT. Translation: CASREGATDTQYF.